Below are 4 T cell receptor beta chains sequenced from a single sample in a study of T cell repertoires in cytomegalovirus infection. TCRdb independently ran MiXCR on the reads; one entry per CDR3 protein. This sample has approximately 89,000 distinct CDR3 sequences; roughly a quarter occur once, and the top ten carry roughly 50%. For these TCRs, the target antigens are not known. The material was CD8+ T cells from cultured PBMCs, obtained from culture after CMV antigen stimulation. The receptor source for this set is a human donor in good health (CMV status not recorded). Some clones in this sample may be carry-over from other donors' samples.

This clonotype was seen only a few times. The rearrangement uses TRBV6-5 and TRBJ2-3, with 8 positions matching TRBD1. Trimming cost V 5 bases and J 5 bases; bases outside gene matches: 12. This CDR3 has 16 residues. The germline gives CDR1 MNHEY, CDR2 SVGAGI. The CDR3 nucleotides are TGTGCCAGCAGTCCAAGGACAGGGCCCGGGGGAGATACGCAGTATTTT. This encodes CASSPRTGPGGDTQYF.

The rearrangement links TRBV25-1 to TRBJ2-5, with D possibly TRBD1 on 6 matching bases. The ends were cut back, 1 base at V and 5 bases at J, with 11 bases in the middle. The CDR3 has 14 residues. Per the germline V gene, CDR1 is MGHDK and CDR2 is SYGVNS. The CDR3 bases are TGTGCCAGCAGTGAATGGTCAGGGGTGGAGACCCAGTACTTC. Translating gives CASSEWSGVETQYF. Full variable domain (outside the CDR3, taken from reference TRBV25-1 and TRBJ2-5): EADIYQTPRYLVIGTGKKITLECSQTMGHDKMYWYQQDPGMELHLIHYSYGVNSTEKGDLSSESTVSRIRTEHFPLTLESARPSHTSQYLCASSEWSGVETQYFGPGTRLLVL.

The gene calls are TRBV20-1 and TRBJ2-5; D is perhaps TRBD1 (6 bases). Germline V gene data show CDR1 as DFQATT and CDR2 as SNEGSKA (reference sequence). V shed 6 bases and J shed 4 bases, with 12 bases lying between them. This CDR3 is built from 12 residues. CDR3 bases: TGCAGTGCCCCCTTGGGGGCAGAGACCCAGTACTTC. Residues: CSAPLGAETQYF.

This clonotype was detected only a few times. The rearrangement joins TRBV12-3 or TRBV12-4 to TRBJ2-3; D gene unclear. With 6 bases removed from V and 0 bases from J, the gap between germline ends came to 10 bases. The CDR3 loop spans 14 amino acids. The CDR3 here is CASSTRPSTDTQYF. DNA of the CDR3: TGTGCCAGCAGCACCAGACCCAGCACAGATACGCAGTATTTT.